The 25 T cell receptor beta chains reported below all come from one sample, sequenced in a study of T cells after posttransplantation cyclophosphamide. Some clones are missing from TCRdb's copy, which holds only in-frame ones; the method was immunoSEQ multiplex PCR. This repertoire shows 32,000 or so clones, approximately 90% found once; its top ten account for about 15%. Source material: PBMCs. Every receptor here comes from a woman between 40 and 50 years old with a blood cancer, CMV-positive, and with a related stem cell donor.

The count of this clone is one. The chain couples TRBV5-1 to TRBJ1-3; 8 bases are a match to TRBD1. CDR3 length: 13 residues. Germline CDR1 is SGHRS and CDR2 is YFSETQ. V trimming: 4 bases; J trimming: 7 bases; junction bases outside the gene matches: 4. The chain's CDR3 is CASSRGQGNTIYF. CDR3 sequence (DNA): TGCGCCAGCAGCAGAGGACAGGGCAACACCATATATTTT. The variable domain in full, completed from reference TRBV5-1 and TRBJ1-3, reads KAGVTQTPRYLIKTRGQQVTLSCSPISGHRSVSWYQQTPGQGLQFLFEYFSETQRNKGNFPGRFSGRQFSNSRSEMNVSTLELGDSALYLCASSRGQGNTIYFGEGSWLTVV.

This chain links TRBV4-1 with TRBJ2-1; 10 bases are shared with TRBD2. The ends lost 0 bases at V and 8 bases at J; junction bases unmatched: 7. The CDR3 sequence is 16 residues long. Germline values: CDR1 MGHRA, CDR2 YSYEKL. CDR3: CASSQDRLAGDHEQFF. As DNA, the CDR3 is TGCGCCAGCAGCCAAGATAGGCTAGCGGGGGATCATGAGCAGTTCTTC.

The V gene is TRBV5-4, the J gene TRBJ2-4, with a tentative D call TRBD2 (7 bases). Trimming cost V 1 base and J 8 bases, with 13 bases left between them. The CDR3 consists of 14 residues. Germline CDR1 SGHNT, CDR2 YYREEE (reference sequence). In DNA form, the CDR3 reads TGTGCCAGCAGCTTGTGGGGGGCGGGGGACATTCAGTACTTC. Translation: CASSLWGAGDIQYF.

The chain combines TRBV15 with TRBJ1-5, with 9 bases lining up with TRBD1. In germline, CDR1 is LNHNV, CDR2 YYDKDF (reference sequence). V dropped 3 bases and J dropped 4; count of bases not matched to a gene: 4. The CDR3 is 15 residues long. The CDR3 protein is CATSSSGQGNQPQHF. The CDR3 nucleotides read TGTGCCACCAGCAGTTCCGGACAGGGGAATCAGCCCCAGCATTTT.

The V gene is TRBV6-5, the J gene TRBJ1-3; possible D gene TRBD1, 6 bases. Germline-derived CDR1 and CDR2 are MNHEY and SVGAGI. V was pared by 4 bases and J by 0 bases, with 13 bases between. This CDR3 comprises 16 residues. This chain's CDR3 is CASSSGDIYSGNTIYF. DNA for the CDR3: TGTGCCAGCAGTTCAGGGGACATCTACTCTGGAAACACCATATATTTT.

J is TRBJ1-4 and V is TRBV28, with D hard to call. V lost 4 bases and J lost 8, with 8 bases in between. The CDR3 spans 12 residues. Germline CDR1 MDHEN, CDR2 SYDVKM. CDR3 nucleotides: TGTGCCAGCAGTTCAACATCCGAAAAACTGTTTTTT. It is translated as CASSSTSEKLFF. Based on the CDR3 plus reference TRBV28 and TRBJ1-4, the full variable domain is DVKVTQSSRYLVKRTGEKVFLECVQDMDHENMFWYRQDPGLGLRLIYFSYDVKMKEKGDIPEGYSVSREKKERFSLILESASTNQTSMYLCASSSTSEKLFFGSGTQLSVL.

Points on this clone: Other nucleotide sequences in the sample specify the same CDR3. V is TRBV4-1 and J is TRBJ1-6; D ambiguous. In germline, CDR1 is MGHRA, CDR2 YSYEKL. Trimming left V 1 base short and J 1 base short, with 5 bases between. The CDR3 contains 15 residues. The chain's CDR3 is CASSQGGSYNSPLHF. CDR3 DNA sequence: TGCGCCAGCAGCCAAGGCGGGTCCTATAATTCACCCCTCCACTTT.

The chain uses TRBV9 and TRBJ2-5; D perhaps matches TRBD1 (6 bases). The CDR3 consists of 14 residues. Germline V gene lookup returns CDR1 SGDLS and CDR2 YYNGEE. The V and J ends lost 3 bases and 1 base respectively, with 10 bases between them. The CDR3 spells CASSATGRQETQYF. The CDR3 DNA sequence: TGTGCCAGCAGCGCAACAGGGCGCCAAGAGACCCAGTACTTC.

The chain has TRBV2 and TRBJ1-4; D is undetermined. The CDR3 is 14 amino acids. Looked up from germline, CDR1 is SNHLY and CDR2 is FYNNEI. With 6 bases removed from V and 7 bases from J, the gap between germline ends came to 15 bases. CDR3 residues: CASRRQQAGEKLFF. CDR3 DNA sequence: TGTGCCAGCAGACGCCAGCAGGCGGGTGAAAAACTGTTTTTT.

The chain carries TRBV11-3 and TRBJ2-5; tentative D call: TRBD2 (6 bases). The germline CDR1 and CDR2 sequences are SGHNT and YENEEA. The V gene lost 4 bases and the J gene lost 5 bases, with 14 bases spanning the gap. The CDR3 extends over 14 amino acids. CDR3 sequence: CASSSRGGGETQYF. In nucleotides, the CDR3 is TGTGCCAGCAGCTCGCGGGGAGGAGGGGAGACCCAGTACTTC.

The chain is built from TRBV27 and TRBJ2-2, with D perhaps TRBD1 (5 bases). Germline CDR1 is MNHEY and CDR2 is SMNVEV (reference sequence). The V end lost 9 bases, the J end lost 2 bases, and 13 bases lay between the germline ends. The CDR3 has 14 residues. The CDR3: CARLQGRNTGELFF. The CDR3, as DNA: TGTGCCAGGCTGCAGGGTAGAAACACCGGGGAGCTGTTTTTT.

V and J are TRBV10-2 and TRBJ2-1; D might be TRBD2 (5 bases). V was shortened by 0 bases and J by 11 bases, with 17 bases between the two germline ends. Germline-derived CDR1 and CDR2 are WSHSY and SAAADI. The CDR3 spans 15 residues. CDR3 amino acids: CASSESRGLGLKQFF. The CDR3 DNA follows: TGCGCCAGCAGTGAGTCGAGAGGGTTGGGCCTAAAGCAGTTCTTC.

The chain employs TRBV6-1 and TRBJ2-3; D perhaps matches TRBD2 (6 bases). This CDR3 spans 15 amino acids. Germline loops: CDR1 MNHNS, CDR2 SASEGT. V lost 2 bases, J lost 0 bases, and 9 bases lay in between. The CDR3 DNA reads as TGTGCCAGCAGTGAAATGGGGGGTAGCACAGATACGCAGTATTTT. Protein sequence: CASSEMGGSTDTQYF.

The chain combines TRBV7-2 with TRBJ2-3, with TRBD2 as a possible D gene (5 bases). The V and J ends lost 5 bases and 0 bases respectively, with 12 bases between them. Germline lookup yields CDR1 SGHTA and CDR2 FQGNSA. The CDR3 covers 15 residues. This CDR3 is CASSPGGRSTDTQYF. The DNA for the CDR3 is TGTGCCAGCAGCCCCGGCGGGCGGAGCACAGATACGCAGTATTTT.

CDR3 region: CASSQYERAQTSTDTQYF. The CDR3 DNA reads TGTGCCAGCAGCCAATACGAGCGGGCTCAAACTAGCACAGATACGCAGTATTTT. The V gene is TRBV14, the J gene TRBJ2-3, with a tentative D call TRBD2 (6 bases). CDR1 SGHDN and CDR2 FVKESK come from the germline V gene. The CDR3 totals 18 residues. Between the trimmed V and J ends, which lost 2 bases and 0 bases, there was a span of 18 bases. Using reference TRBV14 and TRBJ2-3 for the parts outside the CDR3, the full variable domain is EAGVTQFPSHSVIEKGQTVTLRCDPISGHDNLYWYRRVMGKEIKFLLHFVKESKQDESGMPNNRFLAERTGGTYSTLKVQPAELEDSGVYFCASSQYERAQTSTDTQYFGPGTRLTVL.

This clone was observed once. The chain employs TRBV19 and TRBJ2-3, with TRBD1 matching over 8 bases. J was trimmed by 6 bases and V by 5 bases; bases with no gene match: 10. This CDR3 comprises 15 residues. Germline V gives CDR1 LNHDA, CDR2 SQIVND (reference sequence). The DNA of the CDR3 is TGTGCCAGTAGTCCCCAGGACAGGGTTGTTGATACGCAGTATTTT. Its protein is CASSPQDRVVDTQYF.

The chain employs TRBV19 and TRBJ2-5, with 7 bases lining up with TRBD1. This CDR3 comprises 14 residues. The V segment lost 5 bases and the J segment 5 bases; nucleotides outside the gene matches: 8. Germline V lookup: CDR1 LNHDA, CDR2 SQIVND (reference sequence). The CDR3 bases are TGTGCCAGTAGTGGACAGGCTGAGGGGGAGACCCAGTACTTC. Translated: CASSGQAEGETQYF. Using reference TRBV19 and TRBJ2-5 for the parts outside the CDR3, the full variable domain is DGGITQSPKYLFRKEGQNVTLSCEQNLNHDAMYWYRQDPGQGLRLIYYSQIVNDFQKGDIAEGYSVSREKKESFPLTVTSAQKNPTAFYLCASSGQAEGETQYFGPGTRLLVL.

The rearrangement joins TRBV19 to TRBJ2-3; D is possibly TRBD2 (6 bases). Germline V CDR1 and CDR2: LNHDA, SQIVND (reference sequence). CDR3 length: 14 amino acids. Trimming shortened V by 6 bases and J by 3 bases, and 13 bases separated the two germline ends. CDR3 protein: CASRGLAGTDTQYF. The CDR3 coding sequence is TGTGCCAGTAGGGGACTGGCTGGGACAGATACGCAGTATTTT.

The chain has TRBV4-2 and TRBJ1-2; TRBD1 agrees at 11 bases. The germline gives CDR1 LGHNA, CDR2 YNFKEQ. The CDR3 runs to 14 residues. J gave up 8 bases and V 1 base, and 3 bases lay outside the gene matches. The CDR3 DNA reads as TGTGCCAGCAGCCAAGTGGGACAGGGGGAGGGCTACACCTTC. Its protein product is CASSQVGQGEGYTF.

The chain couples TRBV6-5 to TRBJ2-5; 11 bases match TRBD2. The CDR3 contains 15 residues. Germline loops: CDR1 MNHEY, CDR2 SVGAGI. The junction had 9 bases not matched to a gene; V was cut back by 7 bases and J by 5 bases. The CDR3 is CASNPTSGEGETQYF. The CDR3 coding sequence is TGTGCCAGCAATCCGACTAGCGGGGAAGGGGAGACCCAGTACTTC.

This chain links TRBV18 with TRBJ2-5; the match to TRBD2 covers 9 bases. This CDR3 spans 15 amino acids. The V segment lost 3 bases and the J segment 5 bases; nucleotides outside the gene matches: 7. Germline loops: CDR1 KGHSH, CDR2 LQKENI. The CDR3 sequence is CASSPDAGGPETQYF. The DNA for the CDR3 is TGTGCCAGCTCACCGGATGCGGGGGGGCCGGAGACCCAGTACTTC.

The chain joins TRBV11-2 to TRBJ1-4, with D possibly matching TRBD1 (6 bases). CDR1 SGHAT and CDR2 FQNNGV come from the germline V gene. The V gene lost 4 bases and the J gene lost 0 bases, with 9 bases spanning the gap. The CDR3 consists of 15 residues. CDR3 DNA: TGTGCCAGCAGCTCCAGGGGTGCAACTAATGAAAAACTGTTTTTT. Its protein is CASSSRGATNEKLFF.

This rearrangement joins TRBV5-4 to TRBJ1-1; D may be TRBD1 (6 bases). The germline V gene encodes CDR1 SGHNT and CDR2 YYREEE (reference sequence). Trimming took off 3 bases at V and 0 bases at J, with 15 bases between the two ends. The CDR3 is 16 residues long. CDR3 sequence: CASSSFGQFMNTEAFF. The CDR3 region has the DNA TGTGCCAGCAGCTCATTCGGACAGTTCATGAACACTGAAGCTTTCTTT.

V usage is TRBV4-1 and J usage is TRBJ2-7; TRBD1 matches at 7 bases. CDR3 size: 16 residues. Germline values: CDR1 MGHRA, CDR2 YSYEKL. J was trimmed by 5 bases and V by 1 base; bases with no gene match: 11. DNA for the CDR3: TGCGCCAGCAGCCAAGTCGCCGGGACAGAGAGAAACGAGCAGTACTTC. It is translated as CASSQVAGTERNEQYF.

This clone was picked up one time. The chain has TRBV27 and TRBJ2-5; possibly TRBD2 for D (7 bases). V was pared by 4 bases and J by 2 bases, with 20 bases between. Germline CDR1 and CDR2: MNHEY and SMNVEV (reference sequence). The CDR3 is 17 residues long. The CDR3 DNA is TGTGCCAGCAGTTCTTTTCGGGTGGCGGGGGCGCAAGAGACCCAGTACTTC. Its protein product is CASSSFRVAGAQETQYF.